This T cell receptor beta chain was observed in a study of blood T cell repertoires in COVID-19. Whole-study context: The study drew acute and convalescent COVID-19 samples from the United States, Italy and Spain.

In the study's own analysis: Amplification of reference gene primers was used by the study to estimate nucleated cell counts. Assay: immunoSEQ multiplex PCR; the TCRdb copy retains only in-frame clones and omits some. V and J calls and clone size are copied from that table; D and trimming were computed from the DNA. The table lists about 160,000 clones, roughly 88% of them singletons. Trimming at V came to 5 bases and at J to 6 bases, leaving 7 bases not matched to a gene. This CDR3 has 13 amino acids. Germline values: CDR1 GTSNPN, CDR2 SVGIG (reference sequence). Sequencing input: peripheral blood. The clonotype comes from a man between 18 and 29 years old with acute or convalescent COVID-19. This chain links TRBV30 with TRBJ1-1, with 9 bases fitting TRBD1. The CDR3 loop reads CAWQGQGGSEAFF. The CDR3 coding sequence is TGTGCCTGGCAGGGACAGGGAGGGTCTGAAGCTTTCTTT. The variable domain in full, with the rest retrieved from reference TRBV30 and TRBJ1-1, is SQTIHQWPATLVQPVGSPLSLECTVEGTSNPNLYWYRQAAGRGLQLLFYSVGIGQISSEVPQNLSASRPQDRQFILSSKKLLLSDSGFYLCAWQGQGGSEAFFGQGTRLTVV.